This TCR beta chain stems from a study of vaccination effects on CD4 cells after COVID-19. Overall study context: Participants got two doses of BNT162b2 or mRNA-1273 vaccine.

Antigen-specific CD4+ T cells were first expanded with viral peptide pools by the ViraFEST assay and only then sequenced. Once cultured for around 11 days, the cells underwent separation to obtain CD4+ T cells. This person caught SARS-CoV-2 sometime from March to December 2020, and PCR testing confirmed the infection. Half-medium changes using IL-2 medium occurred on days 3 and 7. Comment on this clone: Its antigen is currently unknown.

Some clones are missing from TCRdb's copy, which holds only in-frame ones; the method was immunoSEQ multiplex PCR. The sample has around 24,000 clones, around 76% seen once. This CDR3 spans 14 amino acids. Germline loops: CDR1 SGHNT, CDR2 YYREEE (reference sequence). With 4 bases clipped from V and 8 bases from J, the junction kept 7 bases outside the gene matches. This clonotype was obtained from a human donor who had a prior SARS-CoV-2 infection. The specimen comprised CD4+ T cells from PBMCs cultured with SARS-CoV-2 spike peptides, sampled before COVID-19 vaccination. The chain carries TRBV5-4 and TRBJ1-2; 11 bases are shared with TRBD1. CDR3 sequence reads: CASSEGQGAYGYTF. The CDR3 region has the DNA TGTGCCAGCAGCGAAGGACAGGGGGCGTACGGCTACACCTTC.